This T cell receptor beta chain was found in a study of cytomegalovirus exposure and HLA in healthy donors. The PCR made use of 60 Vbeta and 13 Jbeta primers. Some clones are missing from TCRdb's copy, which holds only in-frame ones; the method was immunoSEQ multiplex PCR. Of around 190,000 clones listed, around nine tenths were seen once; the top ten hold more than 1.5%. This clone appeared a few times. The antigen is undetermined. The germline gives CDR1 ENHRY, CDR2 SYGVKD. Trimming removed 1 base at V and 7 bases at J, with 4 bases between. The CDR3 extends over 11 amino acids. Study observations and caveats: Looking again later, the authors saw that most CMV-associated TCR beta chains seemed HLA-restricted. Within the data, a cluster of highly shared sequence variants was likely a sequencing artifact.

This TCR was sampled from a young woman in good health and CMV-seronegative. The specimen was PBMCs. The rearrangement links TRBV10-3 to TRBJ1-2; D gene uncertain. The CDR3 spells CAISELSGYTF. Written as DNA, the CDR3 is TGTGCCATCAGTGAGTTGAGTGGCTACACCTTC.